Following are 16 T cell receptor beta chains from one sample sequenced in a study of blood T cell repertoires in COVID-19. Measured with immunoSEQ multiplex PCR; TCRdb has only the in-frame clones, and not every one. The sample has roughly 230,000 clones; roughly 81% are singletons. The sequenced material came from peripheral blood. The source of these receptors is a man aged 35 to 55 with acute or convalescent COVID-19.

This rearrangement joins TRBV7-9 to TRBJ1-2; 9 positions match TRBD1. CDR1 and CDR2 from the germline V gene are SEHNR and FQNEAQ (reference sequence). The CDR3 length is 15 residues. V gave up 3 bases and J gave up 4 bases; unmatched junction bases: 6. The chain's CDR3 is CASSFFRDRVYGYTF. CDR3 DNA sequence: TGTGCCAGCAGCTTTTTCCGGGACAGGGTCTATGGCTACACCTTC.

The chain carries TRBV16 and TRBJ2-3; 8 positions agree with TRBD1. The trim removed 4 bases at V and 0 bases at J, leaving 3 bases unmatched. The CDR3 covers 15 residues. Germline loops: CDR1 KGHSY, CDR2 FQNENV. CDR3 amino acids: CASSLGTGSTDTQYF. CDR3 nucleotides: TGTGCCAGCAGCCTCGGGACAGGCAGCACAGATACGCAGTATTTT.

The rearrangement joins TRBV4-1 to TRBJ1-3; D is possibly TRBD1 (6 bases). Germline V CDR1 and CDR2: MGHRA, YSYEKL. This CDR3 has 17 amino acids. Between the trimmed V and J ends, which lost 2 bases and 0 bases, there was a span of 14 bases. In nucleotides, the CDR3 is TGCGCCAGCAGCCAACCCGACAGGAAGGACTCTGGAAACACCATATATTTT. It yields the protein CASSQPDRKDSGNTIYF.

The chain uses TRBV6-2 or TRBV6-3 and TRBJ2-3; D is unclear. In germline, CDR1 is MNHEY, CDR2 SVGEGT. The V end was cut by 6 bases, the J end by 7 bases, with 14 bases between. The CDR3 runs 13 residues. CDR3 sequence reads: CASSPSAANTQYF. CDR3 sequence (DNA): TGTGCCAGCAGCCCATCCGCGGCGAATACGCAGTATTTT.

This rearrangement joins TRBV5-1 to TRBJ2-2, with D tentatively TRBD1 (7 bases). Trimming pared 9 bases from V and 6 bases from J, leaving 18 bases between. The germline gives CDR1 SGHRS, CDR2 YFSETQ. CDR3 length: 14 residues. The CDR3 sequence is CATSGGTAAGELFF. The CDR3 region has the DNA TGCGCCACCTCAGGCGGGACAGCCGCCGGGGAGCTGTTTTTT.

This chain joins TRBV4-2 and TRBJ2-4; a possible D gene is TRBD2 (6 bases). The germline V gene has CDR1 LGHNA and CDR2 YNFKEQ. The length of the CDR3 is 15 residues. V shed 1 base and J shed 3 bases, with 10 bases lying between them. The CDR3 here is CASSQGGGSKNIQYF. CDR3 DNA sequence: TGTGCCAGCAGCCAAGGGGGAGGAAGCAAAAACATTCAGTACTTC.

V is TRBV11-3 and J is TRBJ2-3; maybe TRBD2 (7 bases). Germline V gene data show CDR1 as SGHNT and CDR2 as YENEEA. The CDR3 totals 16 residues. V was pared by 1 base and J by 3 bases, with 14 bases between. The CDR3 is CASSLGGGGQTDTQYF. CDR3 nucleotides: TGTGCCAGCAGCTTAGGAGGGGGGGGCCAAACAGATACGCAGTATTTT.

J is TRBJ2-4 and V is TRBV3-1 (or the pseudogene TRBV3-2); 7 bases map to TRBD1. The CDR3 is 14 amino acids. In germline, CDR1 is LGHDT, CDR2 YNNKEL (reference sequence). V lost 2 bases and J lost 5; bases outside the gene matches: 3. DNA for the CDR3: TGTGCCAGCAGCCAATCGGGACAGCAAAACATTCAGTACTTC. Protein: CASSQSGQQNIQYF.

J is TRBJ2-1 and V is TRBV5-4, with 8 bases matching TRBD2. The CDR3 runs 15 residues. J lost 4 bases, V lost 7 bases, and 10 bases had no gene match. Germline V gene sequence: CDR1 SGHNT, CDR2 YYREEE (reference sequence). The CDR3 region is CASQTGRGAYNEQFF. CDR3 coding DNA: TGTGCCAGCCAAACGGGGCGGGGGGCGTACAATGAGCAGTTCTTC.

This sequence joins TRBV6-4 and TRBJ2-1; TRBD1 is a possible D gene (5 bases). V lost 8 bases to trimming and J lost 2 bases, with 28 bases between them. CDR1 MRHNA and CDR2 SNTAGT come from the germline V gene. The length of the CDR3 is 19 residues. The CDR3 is CASRLYTIRVTGTYNEQFF. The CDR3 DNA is TGTGCCAGCCGGTTATATACAATAAGGGTAACAGGTACCTACAATGAGCAGTTCTTC.

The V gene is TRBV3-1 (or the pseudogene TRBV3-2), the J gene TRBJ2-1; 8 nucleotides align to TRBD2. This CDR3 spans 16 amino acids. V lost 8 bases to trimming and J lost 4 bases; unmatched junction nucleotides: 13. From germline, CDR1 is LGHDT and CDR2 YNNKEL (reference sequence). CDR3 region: CASGSYGGEVYNEQFF. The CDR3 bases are TGTGCCAGCGGATCCTACGGGGGGGAGGTGTACAATGAGCAGTTCTTC.

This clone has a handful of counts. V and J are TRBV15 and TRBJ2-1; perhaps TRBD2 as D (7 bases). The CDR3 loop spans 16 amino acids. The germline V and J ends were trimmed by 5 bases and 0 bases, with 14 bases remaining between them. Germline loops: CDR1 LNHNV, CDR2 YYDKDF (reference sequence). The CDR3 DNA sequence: TGTGCCACCAGCTGGGGGGGCCTGAGCTCCTACAATGAGCAGTTCTTC. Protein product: CATSWGGLSSYNEQFF.

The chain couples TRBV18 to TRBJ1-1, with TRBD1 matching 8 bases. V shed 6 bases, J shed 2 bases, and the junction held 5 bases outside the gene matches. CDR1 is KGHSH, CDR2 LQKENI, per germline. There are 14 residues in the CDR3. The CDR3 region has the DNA TGTGCCAGCTCCCGACAGGGGTTCAACACTGAAGCTTTCTTT. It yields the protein CASSRQGFNTEAFF. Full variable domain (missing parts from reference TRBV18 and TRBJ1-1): NAGVMQNPRHLVRRRGQEARLRCSPMKGHSHVYWYRQLPEEGLKFMVYLQKENIIDESGMPKERFSAEFPKEGPSILRIQQVVRGDSAAYFCASSRQGFNTEAFFGQGTRLTVV.

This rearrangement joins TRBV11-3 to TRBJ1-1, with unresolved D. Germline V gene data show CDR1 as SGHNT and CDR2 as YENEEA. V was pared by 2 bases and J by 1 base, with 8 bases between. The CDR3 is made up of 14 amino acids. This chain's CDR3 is CASSLSGQNTEAFF. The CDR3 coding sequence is TGTGCCAGCAGCTTATCTGGGCAGAACACTGAAGCTTTCTTT.

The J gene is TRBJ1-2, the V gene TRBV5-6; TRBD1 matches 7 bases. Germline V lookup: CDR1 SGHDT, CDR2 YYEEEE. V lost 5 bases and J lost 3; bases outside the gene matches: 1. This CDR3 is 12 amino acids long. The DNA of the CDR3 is TGTGCCAGCAGGGGGACAGACTATGGCTACACCTTC. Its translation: CASRGTDYGYTF. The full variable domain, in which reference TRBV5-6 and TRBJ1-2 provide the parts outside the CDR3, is DAGVTQSPTHLIKTRGQQVTLRCSPKSGHDTVSWYQQALGQGPQFIFQYYEEEERQRGNFPDRFSGHQFPNYSSELNVNALLLGDSALYLCASRGTDYGYTFGSGTRLTVV.

Here the CDR3 DNA reads TGTGCCAGCAGCCCTAAGGACAGGGTCGAGCAGTACTTC. Its protein is CASSPKDRVEQYF. The chain combines TRBV13 with TRBJ2-7, with TRBD1 identical over 8 bases. This CDR3 has 13 residues. CDR1 is PRHDT and CDR2 is FYEKMQ in the germline V gene (reference sequence). The V gene end was trimmed by 5 bases and the J gene end by 6 bases; junction bases not matched to a gene: 6.